The next 21 T cell receptor beta chains were all read from a single sample in a study of beta chain features in type 1 diabetes (dated by TCRdb to 2016 to 2018). Broad study findings and their caveats: In all four CD4+ subsets, TCRB CDR3 length was moderately but significantly shorter in type 1 diabetes patients.

Libraries were constructed by the immunoSEQ multiplex PCR assay. All of the isolated RNA was reverse transcribed with the High Capacity cDNA Reverse Transcription Kit, so expressed TCRB transcripts were sequenced. In its TCRdb copy, this immuneACCESS table keeps in-frame sequences only and misses some clones. Where compared with another copy, unresolved V genes explain less than half of these, and the others have no known cause. A total of a few hundred thousand clones appear in this sample, 10% to 15% of them only once. The ten top clones hold roughly 0.0097% of the sample. These TCRs' antigens remain unknown. The sequenced sample was naive CD4+ T cells from blood. Sample cell subset or site, as interpreted from the label and publication: true naive CD4+ T cells. The receptors were gathered from a woman between 18 and 29 years old with type 1 diabetes.

This clone was counted between two and nine times. The genes are TRBV5-1 and TRBJ1-1, with a possible D match to TRBD1 (5 bases). This CDR3 contains 14 residues. The V end lost 0 bases, the J end lost 7 bases, and 13 bases lay between the germline ends. Germline values: CDR1 SGHRS, CDR2 YFSETQ. CDR3 in DNA: TGCGCCAGCAGCTTGGCCAGGGTTGGGGATGAAGCTTTCTTT. This codes for CASSLARVGDEAFF.

This chain joins TRBV7-9 and TRBJ1-1; D is unresolved. This CDR3 contains 14 residues. V lost 5 bases and J lost 6, with 16 bases in between. Germline V gives CDR1 SEHNR, CDR2 FQNEAQ (reference sequence). This chain's CDR3 is CASSPRTSFAEAFF. The DNA for the CDR3 is TGTGCCAGCAGCCCCAGGACTAGTTTCGCTGAAGCTTTCTTT.

In its sample, this clone was seen a few times. The chain couples TRBV9 to TRBJ2-1; TRBD2 matches at 8 bases. Germline trimming cut 4 bases from V and 8 bases from J; bases unmatched to any gene: 8. The CDR3 spans 14 residues. The germline CDR1 and CDR2 sequences are SGDLS and YYNGEE. CDR3 protein: CASSPGGPYHEQFF. CDR3 in DNA: TGTGCCAGCAGCCCGGGGGGGCCGTATCATGAGCAGTTCTTC.

The chain links TRBV7-2 to TRBJ2-3; TRBD2 agrees at 9 bases. Germline V gene data show CDR1 as SGHTA and CDR2 as FQGNSA. Losses at the gene ends were 0 bases for V and 2 bases for J; bases not matched to a gene: 6. This CDR3 spans 17 amino acids. The DNA of the CDR3 is TGTGCCAGCAGCTTAGCGTGGCTAGCGGGGACCACAGATACGCAGTATTTT. It encodes CASSLAWLAGTTDTQYF.

This clone was seen more than once but under ten times. This chain connects TRBV4-1 to TRBJ2-3; weak D call: TRBD1 (5 bases). CDR3 length equals 16 residues. Germline assignment: CDR1 MGHRA and CDR2 YSYEKL. The V end was cut by 1 base, the J end by 2 bases, with 13 bases between. The CDR3 DNA reads as TGCGCCAGCAGCCAAGGGGGCAGAGGCAACACAGATACGCAGTATTTT. This encodes CASSQGGRGNTDTQYF.

This clone was found a few times. The chain carries TRBV9 and TRBJ2-1; 8 nucleotides align to TRBD1. This CDR3 comprises 15 residues. V lost 0 bases, J lost 2 bases, and 1 base stayed unmatched. Per the germline V gene, CDR1 is SGDLS and CDR2 is YYNGEE. The CDR3 region is CASSVGQGPYNEQFF. The CDR3 DNA is TGTGCCAGCAGCGTAGGACAGGGGCCCTACAATGAGCAGTTCTTC.

This clone has just a few counts. The rearrangement joins TRBV14 to TRBJ1-1; 9 nucleotides match TRBD1. V shed 4 bases, J shed 7 bases, and the junction held 7 bases outside the gene matches. The CDR3 is 14 residues long. Germline values: CDR1 SGHDN, CDR2 FVKESK. CDR3 in amino acids: CASSPIQGASEAFF. In DNA, the CDR3 is TGTGCCAGCAGCCCAATACAGGGGGCAAGTGAAGCTTTCTTT.

With regard to this clone: Other nucleotide sequences in the sample specify the same CDR3. The chain has TRBV7-2 and TRBJ2-3; D may be TRBD1 (5 bases). The CDR3 covers 14 residues. Germline assignment: CDR1 SGHTA and CDR2 FQGNSA. Trimming pared 0 bases from V and 2 bases from J, leaving 6 bases between. CDR3 sequence reads: CASSLATATDTQYF. The CDR3 nucleotides read TGTGCCAGCAGCTTAGCGACAGCCACAGATACGCAGTATTTT.

There are a few counts of this clone. The chain carries TRBV29-1 and TRBJ2-7, with 12 positions matching TRBD1. The CDR3 consists of 14 residues. With V trimmed by 6 bases and J by 7 bases, 10 bases remained unmatched. Germline V CDR1 and CDR2: SQVTM, ANQGSEA. DNA of the CDR3: TGCAGCGTCCTCCGGGACAGGGGGCGCAGGGAGCAGTACTTC. Translation gives CSVLRDRGRREQYF.

This clone has a handful of counts. The chain combines TRBV23-1 with TRBJ2-7; D remains ambiguous. Being an ORF, TRBV23-1 has a function that is uncertain. The CDR3 length is 15 residues. Trimming pared 7 bases from V and 5 bases from J, leaving 21 bases between. For the CDR3, the DNA is TGCGCCAGCACGTGGGCGAGAGTCACCTCGCACGAGCAGTACTTC. This translates into CASTWARVTSHEQYF.

The V call is TRBV28, the J call TRBJ2-3; 10 nucleotides line up with TRBD2. The CDR3 runs 18 residues. Germline assignment: CDR1 MDHEN and CDR2 SYDVKM. V shed 3 bases, J shed 4 bases, and the junction held 13 bases outside the gene matches. CDR3 bases: TGTGCCAGCAGTTTGATTAGTAAGCTAGCGGGAGTTGCAGATACGCAGTATTTT. It yields the protein CASSLISKLAGVADTQYF. Full variable domain (missing parts from reference TRBV28 and TRBJ2-3): DVKVTQSSRYLVKRTGEKVFLECVQDMDHENMFWYRQDPGLGLRLIYFSYDVKMKEKGDIPEGYSVSREKKERFSLILESASTNQTSMYLCASSLISKLAGVADTQYFGPGTRLTVL.

This clone has just a few counts. The rearrangement links TRBV7-3 to TRBJ2-6; D gene unclear. V shed 5 bases and J shed 0 bases, with 14 bases lying between them. CDR1 is SGHTA and CDR2 is FQGTGA in the germline V gene. CDR3 length: 17 residues. The CDR3 bases are TGTGCCAGCAGCCCCGGCCAGGTTCTCTCTGGGGCCAACGTCCTGACTTTC. It specifies CASSPGQVLSGANVLTF.

The CDR3 loop reads CASSATSWAYGYTF. The CDR3 DNA follows: TGTGCCAGCAGCGCTACGTCCTGGGCCTATGGCTACACCTTC. This chain uses TRBV9 with TRBJ1-2; D remains ambiguous. Germline lookup yields CDR1 SGDLS and CDR2 YYNGEE. V lost 3 bases and J lost 4, with 13 bases in between. This CDR3 spans 14 amino acids.

The chain is built from TRBV2 and TRBJ2-1; D call uncertain. Trimming left V 4 bases short and J 12 bases short, with 16 bases between. The CDR3 covers 13 residues. Germline loops: CDR1 SNHLY, CDR2 FYNNEI. This CDR3 is CASSGAVPNGQFF. The CDR3 coding sequence is TGTGCCAGCAGTGGGGCAGTCCCCAACGGGCAGTTCTTC.

V is TRBV7-9 and J is TRBJ2-5; no definite D call. This CDR3 has 11 amino acids. Looked up from germline, CDR1 is SEHNR and CDR2 is FQNEAQ (reference sequence). V shed 6 bases and J shed 5 bases, with 7 bases lying between them. CDR3 DNA sequence: TGTGCCAGCAGTGTCTTCGAGACCCAGTACTTC. Translated: CASSVFETQYF. Variable domain in full (rest from reference TRBV7-9 and TRBJ2-5): DTGVSQNPRHKITKRGQNVTFRCDPISEHNRLYWYRQTLGQGPEFLTYFQNEAQLEKSRLLSDRFSAERPKGSFSTLEIQRTEQGDSAMYLCASSVFETQYFGPGTRLLVL.

The chain joins TRBV5-6 to TRBJ1-5; 7 bases line up with TRBD1. J gave up 4 bases and V 3 bases, and 4 bases lay outside the gene matches. Germline assignment: CDR1 SGHDT and CDR2 YYEEEE. The CDR3 has 14 residues. The CDR3 DNA follows: TGTGCCAGCAGCTCGACAGGGCGGAATCAGCCCCAGCATTTT. Translating it yields CASSSTGRNQPQHF. Variable domain in full (rest from reference TRBV5-6 and TRBJ1-5): DAGVTQSPTHLIKTRGQQVTLRCSPKSGHDTVSWYQQALGQGPQFIFQYYEEEERQRGNFPDRFSGHQFPNYSSELNVNALLLGDSALYLCASSSTGRNQPQHFGDGTRLSIL.

There are a few counts of this clone. The chain is built from TRBV27 and TRBJ2-3, with 8 positions matching TRBD2. The V segment lost 4 bases and the J segment 3 bases; nucleotides outside the gene matches: 6. This CDR3 comprises 15 residues. Germline V lookup: CDR1 MNHEY, CDR2 SMNVEV (reference sequence). The DNA for the CDR3 is TGTGCCAGCAGTTATGTACGGGGGGGAACAGATACGCAGTATTTT. Amino acids: CASSYVRGGTDTQYF.

V is TRBV9 and J is TRBJ2-7; the match to TRBD1 covers 7 bases. Trimming took 7 bases from V and 4 from J; bases not matched to a gene: 14. From germline, CDR1 is SGDLS and CDR2 YYNGEE. The CDR3 length is 15 residues. CDR3 loop: CASSPSSRQGYEQYF. DNA of the CDR3: TGTGCCAGCTCCCCTTCCTCGCGACAGGGTTACGAGCAGTACTTC.

Only a few counts were recorded for this clone. The rearrangement uses TRBV7-9 and TRBJ1-2; 8 positions agree with TRBD1. Germline trimming cut 2 bases from V and 8 bases from J; bases unmatched to any gene: 7. The CDR3 has 14 residues. Germline lookup yields CDR1 SEHNR and CDR2 FQNEAQ (reference sequence). CDR3 sequence: CASSLPGTGGGYTF. The CDR3 coding sequence is TGTGCCAGCAGCTTACCAGGGACAGGAGGAGGCTACACCTTC.

The table lists this clone with a few counts. The rearrangement links TRBV18 to TRBJ2-4, with D possibly TRBD2 on 6 matching bases. Trimming removed 8 bases at V and 7 bases at J, with 15 bases between. The CDR3 is made up of 13 amino acids. CDR1 is KGHSH, CDR2 LQKENI, per germline. Here the CDR3 reads CASTGTGSNIQYF. In nucleotides, the CDR3 is TGTGCCAGCACCGGGACTGGCAGCAACATTCAGTACTTC.

Only a few counts were recorded for this clone. The V call is TRBV4-3, the J call TRBJ1-2; D gene ambiguous. The CDR3 has 13 amino acids. CDR1 is LGHNA, CDR2 YSLEER, per germline. Trimming took 1 base from V and 4 from J, leaving 7 bases between them. The CDR3 reads CASSQAQSYGYTF. CDR3 DNA: TGCGCCAGCAGCCAAGCACAGAGCTATGGCTACACCTTC.